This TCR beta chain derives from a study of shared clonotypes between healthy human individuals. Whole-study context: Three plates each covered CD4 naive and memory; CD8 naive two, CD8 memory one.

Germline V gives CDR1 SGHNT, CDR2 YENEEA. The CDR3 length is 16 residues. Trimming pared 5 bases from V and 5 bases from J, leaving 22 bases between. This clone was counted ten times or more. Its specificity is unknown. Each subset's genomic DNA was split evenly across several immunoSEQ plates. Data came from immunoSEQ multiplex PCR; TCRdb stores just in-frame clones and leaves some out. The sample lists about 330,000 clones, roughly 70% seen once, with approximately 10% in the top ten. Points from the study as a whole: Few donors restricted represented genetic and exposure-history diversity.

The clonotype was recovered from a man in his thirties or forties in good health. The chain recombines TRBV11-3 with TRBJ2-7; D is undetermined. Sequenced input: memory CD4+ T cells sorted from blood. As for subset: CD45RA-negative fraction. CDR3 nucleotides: TGTGCCAGCAGCCCTCGGAGCCGTTCCCAATGGAACGAGCAGTACTTC. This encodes CASSPRSRSQWNEQYF.